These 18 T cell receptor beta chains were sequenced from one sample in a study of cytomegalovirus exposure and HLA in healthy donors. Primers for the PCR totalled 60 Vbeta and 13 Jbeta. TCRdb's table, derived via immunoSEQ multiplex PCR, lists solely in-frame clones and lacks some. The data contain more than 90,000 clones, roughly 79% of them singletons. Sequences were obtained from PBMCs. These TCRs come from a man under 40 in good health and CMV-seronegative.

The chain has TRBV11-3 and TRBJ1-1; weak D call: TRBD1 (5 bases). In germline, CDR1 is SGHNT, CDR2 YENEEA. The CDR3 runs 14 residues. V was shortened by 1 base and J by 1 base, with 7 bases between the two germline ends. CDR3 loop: CASSLGRGNTEAFF. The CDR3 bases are TGTGCCAGCAGCTTAGGTAGGGGGAACACTGAAGCTTTCTTT.

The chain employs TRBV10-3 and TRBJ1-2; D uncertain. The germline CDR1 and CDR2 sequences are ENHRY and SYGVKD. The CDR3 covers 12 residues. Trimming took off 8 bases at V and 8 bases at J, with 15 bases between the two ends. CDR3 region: CAIRESVGGYTF. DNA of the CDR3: TGTGCCATCCGGGAGAGCGTGGGGGGCTACACCTTC.

The CDR3 here is CASSLADRGLGNTIYF. In DNA form, the CDR3 reads TGTGCCAGCAGCCTCGCCGACAGGGGGCTCGGAAACACCATATATTTT. The V gene is TRBV7-9, the J gene TRBJ1-3; 10 bases fit TRBD1. After removal of 5 bases from V and 4 bases from J, the junction contained 8 bases not matched to a gene. In germline, CDR1 is SEHNR, CDR2 FQNEAQ (reference sequence). This CDR3 is built from 16 residues.

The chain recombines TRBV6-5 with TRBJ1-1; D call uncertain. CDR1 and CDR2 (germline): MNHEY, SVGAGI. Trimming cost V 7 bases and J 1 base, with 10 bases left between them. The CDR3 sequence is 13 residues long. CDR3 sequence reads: CASTPHSNTEAFF. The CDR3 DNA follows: TGTGCCAGCACCCCACATTCGAACACTGAAGCTTTCTTT.

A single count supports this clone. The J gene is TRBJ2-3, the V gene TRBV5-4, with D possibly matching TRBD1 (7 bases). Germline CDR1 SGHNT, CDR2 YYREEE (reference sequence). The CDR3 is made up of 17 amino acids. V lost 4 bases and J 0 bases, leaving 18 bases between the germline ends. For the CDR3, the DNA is TGTGCCAGCAGCGCAATAAACAGGGGACTCAGCACAGATACGCAGTATTTT. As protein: CASSAINRGLSTDTQYF. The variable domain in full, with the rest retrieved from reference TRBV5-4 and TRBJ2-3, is ETGVTQSPTHLIKTRGQQVTLRCSSQSGHNTVSWYQQALGQGPQFIFQYYREEENGRGNFPPRFSGLQFPNYSSELNVNALELDDSALYLCASSAINRGLSTDTQYFGPGTRLTVL.

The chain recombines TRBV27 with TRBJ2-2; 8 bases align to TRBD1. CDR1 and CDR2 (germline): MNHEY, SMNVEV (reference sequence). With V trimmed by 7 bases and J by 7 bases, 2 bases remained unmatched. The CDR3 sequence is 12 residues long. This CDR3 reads CASTRGLGELFF. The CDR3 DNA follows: TGTGCCAGCACCAGGGGGCTCGGGGAGCTGTTTTTT.

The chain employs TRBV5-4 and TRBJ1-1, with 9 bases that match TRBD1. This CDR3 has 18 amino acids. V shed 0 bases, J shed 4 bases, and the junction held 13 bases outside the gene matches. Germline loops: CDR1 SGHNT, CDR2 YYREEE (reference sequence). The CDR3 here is CASSLDEIQGAGTTEAFF. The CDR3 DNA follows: TGTGCCAGCAGCTTGGATGAGATACAGGGGGCAGGGACCACTGAAGCTTTCTTT.

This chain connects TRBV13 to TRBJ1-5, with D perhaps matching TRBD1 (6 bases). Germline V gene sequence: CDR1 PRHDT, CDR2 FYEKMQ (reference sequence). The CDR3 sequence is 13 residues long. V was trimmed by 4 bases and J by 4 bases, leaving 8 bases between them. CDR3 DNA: TGTGCCAGCAGCTCCGGGACAAATCAGCCCCAGCATTTT. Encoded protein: CASSSGTNQPQHF. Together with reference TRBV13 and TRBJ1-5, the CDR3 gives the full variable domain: AAGVIQSPRHLIKEKRETATLKCYPIPRHDTVYWYQQGPGQDPQFLISFYEKMQSDKGSIPDRFSAQQFSDYHSELNMSSLELGDSALYFCASSSGTNQPQHFGDGTRLSIL.

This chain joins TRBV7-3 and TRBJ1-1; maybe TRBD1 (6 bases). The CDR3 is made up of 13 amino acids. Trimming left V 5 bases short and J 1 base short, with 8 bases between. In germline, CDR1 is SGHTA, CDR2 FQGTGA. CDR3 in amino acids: CASSEQGNTEAFF. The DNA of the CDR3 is TGTGCCAGCAGCGAACAGGGGAACACTGAAGCTTTCTTT. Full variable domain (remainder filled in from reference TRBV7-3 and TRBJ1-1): GAGVSQTPSNKVTEKGKYVELRCDPISGHTALYWYRQSLGQGPEFLIYFQGTGAADDSGLPNDRFFAVRPEGSVSTLKIQRTERGDSAVYLCASSEQGNTEAFFGQGTRLTVV.

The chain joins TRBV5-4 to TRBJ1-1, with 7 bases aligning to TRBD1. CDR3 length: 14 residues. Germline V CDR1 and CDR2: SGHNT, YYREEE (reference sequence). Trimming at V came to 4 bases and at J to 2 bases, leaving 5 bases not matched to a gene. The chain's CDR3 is CASSTRQGNTEAFF. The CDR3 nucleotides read TGTGCCAGCAGCACCAGACAGGGTAACACTGAAGCTTTCTTT.

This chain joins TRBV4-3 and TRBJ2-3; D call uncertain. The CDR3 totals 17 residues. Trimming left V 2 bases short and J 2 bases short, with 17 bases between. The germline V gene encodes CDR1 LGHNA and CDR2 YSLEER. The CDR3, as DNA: TGCGCCAGCAGCCAACGTGGGCCTCTCGGCGCCACAGATACGCAGTATTTT. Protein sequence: CASSQRGPLGATDTQYF.

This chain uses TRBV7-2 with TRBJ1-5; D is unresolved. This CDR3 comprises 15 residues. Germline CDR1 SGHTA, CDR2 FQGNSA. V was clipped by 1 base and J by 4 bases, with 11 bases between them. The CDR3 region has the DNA TGTGCCAGCAGCTTAGTAATGGCGGTTAATCAGCCCCAGCATTTT. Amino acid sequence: CASSLVMAVNQPQHF.

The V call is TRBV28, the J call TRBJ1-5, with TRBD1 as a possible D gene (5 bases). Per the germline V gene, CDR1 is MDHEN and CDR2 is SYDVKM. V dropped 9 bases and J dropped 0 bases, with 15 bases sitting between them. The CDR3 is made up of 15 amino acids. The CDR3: CASRKAGRSNQPQHF. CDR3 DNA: TGTGCCAGTAGAAAGGCGGGGCGTAGCAATCAGCCCCAGCATTTT. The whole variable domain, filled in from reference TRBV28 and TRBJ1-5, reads DVKVTQSSRYLVKRTGEKVFLECVQDMDHENMFWYRQDPGLGLRLIYFSYDVKMKEKGDIPEGYSVSREKKERFSLILESASTNQTSMYLCASRKAGRSNQPQHFGDGTRLSIL.

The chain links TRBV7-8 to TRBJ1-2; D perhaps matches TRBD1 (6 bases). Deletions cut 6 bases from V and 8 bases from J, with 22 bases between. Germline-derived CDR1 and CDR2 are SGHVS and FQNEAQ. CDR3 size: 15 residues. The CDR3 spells CASSLGGGDWIGYTF. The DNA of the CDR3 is TGTGCCAGCAGTCTAGGGGGGGGCGACTGGATCGGCTACACCTTC.

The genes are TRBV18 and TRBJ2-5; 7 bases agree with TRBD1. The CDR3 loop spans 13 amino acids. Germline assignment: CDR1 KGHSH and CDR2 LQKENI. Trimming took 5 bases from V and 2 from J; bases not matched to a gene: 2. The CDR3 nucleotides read TGTGCCAGCTCAACGACAGGGCAAGAGACCCAGTACTTC. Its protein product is CASSTTGQETQYF.

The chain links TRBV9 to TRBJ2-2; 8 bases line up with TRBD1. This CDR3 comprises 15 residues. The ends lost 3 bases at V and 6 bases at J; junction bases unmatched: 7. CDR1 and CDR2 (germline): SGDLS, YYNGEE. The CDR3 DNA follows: TGTGCCAGCAGCGCTCACTCAGGGGGCTCCGGGGAGCTGTTTTTT. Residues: CASSAHSGGSGELFF.

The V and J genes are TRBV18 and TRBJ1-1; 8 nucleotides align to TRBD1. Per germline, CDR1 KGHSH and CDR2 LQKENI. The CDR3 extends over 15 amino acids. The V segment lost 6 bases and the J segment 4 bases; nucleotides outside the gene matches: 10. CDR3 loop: CASSSKQGVVTEAFF. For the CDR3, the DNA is TGTGCCAGCTCGTCAAAACAGGGGGTGGTCACTGAAGCTTTCTTT.

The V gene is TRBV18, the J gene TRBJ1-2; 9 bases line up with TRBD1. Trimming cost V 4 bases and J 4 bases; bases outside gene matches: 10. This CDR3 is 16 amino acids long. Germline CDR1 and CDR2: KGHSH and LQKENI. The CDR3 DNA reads TGTGCCAGCTCACTCCGGACAGGGGCCGCCCCCTATGGCTACACCTTC. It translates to CASSLRTGAAPYGYTF.